The entry that follows covers one T cell receptor (beta chain) sequence. As yet, its antigen is unknown. These data are taken from a study of T cell responses to AZD1222 COVID-19 vaccine. Findings and limits, study-wide: Reports indicate that nearly half of spike-specific TCRs are directed at unmutated variant regions. In a largely white British group with more females than males, clonal diversity was possibly underestimated.

Some clones are missing from TCRdb's copy, which holds only in-frame ones; the method was immunoSEQ multiplex PCR. The repertoire holds approximately 210,000 clones, with approximately 90% as singletons. V trimming: 3 bases; J trimming: 8 bases; junction bases outside the gene matches: 8. Germline V gene data show CDR1 as LNHDA and CDR2 as SQIVND (reference sequence). This CDR3 region has 14 residues. The receptor was isolated from an adult who received the AZD1222 COVID-19 vaccine. The rearrangement uses TRBV19 and TRBJ1-2, with TRBD1 matching 8 bases. Here the sequenced sample was peripheral blood, taken 28 days after the second AZD1222 dose. The CDR3 reads CASSITGTGGGYTF. The CDR3 DNA sequence: TGTGCCAGTAGTATCACCGGGACAGGAGGGGGCTACACCTTC.